These 25 T cell receptor beta chains were sequenced from one sample in a study of blood T cell repertoires in COVID-19. Assay used: immunoSEQ multiplex PCR; TCRdb lists only in-frame clones, some missing. The table records around 200,000 clones, roughly 86% of them present only once. The sequencing input was peripheral blood. Receptors were obtained from an elderly woman in a cohort sampled during active or convalescent COVID-19.

The chain joins TRBV27 to TRBJ1-6; D remains unclear. V lost 8 bases and J lost 3, with 8 bases in between. The CDR3 has 13 amino acids. Germline CDR1 and CDR2: MNHEY and SMNVEV (reference sequence). CDR3 sequence reads: CASGPDYNSPLHF. The CDR3 coding sequence is TGTGCCAGCGGCCCTGACTATAATTCACCCCTCCACTTT.

This rearrangement joins TRBV18 to TRBJ2-5; D not certain. Germline-derived CDR1 and CDR2 are KGHSH and LQKENI. V lost 0 bases, J lost 2 bases, and 7 bases lay in between. The CDR3 runs 14 residues. CDR3 residues: CASSPPMTQETQYF. The CDR3 nucleotides are TGTGCCAGCTCACCACCGATGACTCAAGAGACCCAGTACTTC.

V usage is TRBV24-1 and J usage is TRBJ2-7; 8 nucleotides line up with TRBD1. V was pared by 2 bases and J by 1 base, with 6 bases of the junction left unmatched. Germline loops: CDR1 KGHDR, CDR2 SFDVKD. This CDR3 is 16 amino acids long. CDR3 bases: TGTGCCACCAGTGATTCCTGGACAGGGATATCCTACGAGCAGTACTTC. It is translated as CATSDSWTGISYEQYF.

The genes are TRBV3-1 (or the pseudogene TRBV3-2) and TRBJ2-2; 11 positions agree with TRBD2. Germline V gene lookup returns CDR1 LGHDT and CDR2 YNNKEL (reference sequence). Germline trimming cut 1 base from V and 1 base from J; bases unmatched to any gene: 8. The CDR3 has 19 residues. CDR3 sequence (DNA): TGTGCCAGCAGCCAAGTTTTAACTAGCGGGAGTTGGAACACCGGGGAGCTGTTTTTT. Its translation is CASSQVLTSGSWNTGELFF.

CDR3 region: CASSPQSTGELFF. CDR3 bases: TGCGCCAGCAGCCCACAGAGCACCGGGGAGCTGTTTTTT. The rearrangement joins TRBV5-1 to TRBJ2-2, with unresolved D. The CDR3 is 13 amino acids. Trimming cost V 4 bases and J 4 bases, with 8 bases left between them. Germline loops: CDR1 SGHRS, CDR2 YFSETQ.

V usage is TRBV15 and J usage is TRBJ1-4; no clear D. With 1 base removed from V and 0 bases from J, the gap between germline ends came to 9 bases. Germline V gene lookup returns CDR1 LNHNV and CDR2 YYDKDF (reference sequence). This CDR3 is built from 16 residues. The CDR3 DNA reads as TGTGCCACCAGCAGAGGGACTATTGCAACTAATGAAAAACTGTTTTTT. Translation: CATSRGTIATNEKLFF.

This chain connects TRBV28 to TRBJ2-2; TRBD2 matches 11 bases. V lost 8 bases, J lost 4 bases, and 3 bases stayed unmatched. This CDR3 contains 14 residues. Per the germline V gene, CDR1 is MDHEN and CDR2 is SYDVKM. CDR3 sequence: CASVAGGPTGELFF. In nucleotides, the CDR3 is TGTGCCAGCGTAGCGGGGGGGCCCACCGGGGAGCTGTTTTTT.

The chain links TRBV4-1 to TRBJ1-2; D is perhaps TRBD1 (6 bases). The CDR3 spans 15 residues. Germline values: CDR1 MGHRA, CDR2 YSYEKL. V was cut by 3 bases and J by 5 bases, with 16 bases left in between. The CDR3: CASSHGQGISYGYTF. Here the CDR3 DNA reads TGCGCCAGCAGCCATGGGCAGGGGATTTCATATGGCTACACCTTC.

This chain connects TRBV7-9 to TRBJ2-2; a weak D match, TRBD1 (6 bases). Per the germline V gene, CDR1 is SEHNR and CDR2 is FQNEAQ (reference sequence). There are 13 residues in the CDR3. Trimming pared 10 bases from V and 3 bases from J, leaving 12 bases between. As DNA, the CDR3 is TGTGCCATAGAGGACAGTTACACCGGGGAGCTGTTTTTT. Protein product: CAIEDSYTGELFF.

The gene calls are TRBV6-6 and TRBJ1-5; D gene uncertain. V lost 2 bases, J lost 0 bases, and 8 bases lay in between. The germline V gene has CDR1 MNHNY and CDR2 SVGAGI (reference sequence). The length of the CDR3 is 15 residues. The DNA of the CDR3 is TGTGCCAGCAGTTACCTTCAGATTAGCAATCAGCCCCAGCATTTT. Protein: CASSYLQISNQPQHF.

Notes on this clone: The sample has other DNA sequences that encode this CDR3 too. V usage is TRBV10-3 and J usage is TRBJ1-2, with 8 bases matching TRBD1. Germline CDR1 is ENHRY and CDR2 is SYGVKD. With 4 bases clipped from V and 4 bases from J, the junction kept 2 bases outside the gene matches. The CDR3 is 13 amino acids. CDR3 amino acids: CAISGQGSYGYTF. As DNA, the CDR3 is TGTGCCATCAGTGGACAGGGGTCCTATGGCTACACCTTC.

The chain is built from TRBV20-1 and TRBJ1-2, with 7 bases aligning to TRBD1. After removal of 6 bases from V and 3 bases from J, the junction contained 10 bases not matched to a gene. The germline V gene has CDR1 DFQATT and CDR2 SNEGSKA (reference sequence). This CDR3 spans 14 amino acids. For the CDR3, the DNA is TGCAGTGCGAGTGGGACAGCGAAAGACTATGGCTACACCTTC. It is translated as CSASGTAKDYGYTF.

The gene calls are TRBV2 and TRBJ2-1; D uncertain. The length of the CDR3 is 12 residues. In germline, CDR1 is SNHLY, CDR2 FYNNEI. The V and J ends lost 8 bases and 3 bases respectively, with 8 bases between them. CDR3 sequence (DNA): TGTGCCAGCGGCATTTACTACAATGAGCAGTTCTTC. Amino acid sequence: CASGIYYNEQFF.

The CDR3 reads CASSLVASYNEQFF. The CDR3 DNA reads TGCGCCAGCAGCCTAGTCGCCTCCTACAATGAGCAGTTCTTC. The gene calls are TRBV10-2 and TRBJ2-1; D is unclear. The CDR3 spans 14 residues. The V gene's germline CDR1 is WSHSY and CDR2 SAAADI. V was pared by 6 bases and J by 0 bases, with 9 bases between.

The chain couples TRBV7-9 to TRBJ1-4; TRBD1 matches 9 bases. CDR3 length equals 15 residues. With V trimmed by 5 bases and J by 2 bases, 3 bases remained unmatched. CDR1 and CDR2 from the germline V gene are SEHNR and FQNEAQ (reference sequence). CDR3 amino acids: CASSVGTGTNEKLFF. Written as DNA, the CDR3 is TGTGCCAGCAGCGTAGGGACAGGGACTAATGAAAAACTGTTTTTT. The full variable domain, in which reference TRBV7-9 and TRBJ1-4 provide the parts outside the CDR3, is DTGVSQNPRHKITKRGQNVTFRCDPISEHNRLYWYRQTLGQGPEFLTYFQNEAQLEKSRLLSDRFSAERPKGSFSTLEIQRTEQGDSAMYLCASSVGTGTNEKLFFGSGTQLSVL.

This chain connects TRBV7-2 to TRBJ2-7, with D maybe TRBD2 (5 bases). Trimming left V 3 bases short and J 5 bases short, with 11 bases between. The CDR3 loop spans 13 amino acids. Germline CDR1 is SGHTA and CDR2 is FQGNSA. CDR3 protein: CASSFGRGDEQYV. The DNA of the CDR3 is TGTGCCAGCAGCTTTGGTCGGGGAGACGAGCAGTACGTC.

This clone was recorded only once. V is TRBV13 and J is TRBJ2-1, with 8 bases that match TRBD2. J was trimmed by 1 base and V by 1 base; bases with no gene match: 6. The germline V gene encodes CDR1 PRHDT and CDR2 FYEKMQ (reference sequence). The CDR3 is made up of 17 amino acids. The CDR3: CASSLVRGLGSYNEQFF. The DNA of the CDR3 is TGTGCCAGCAGCTTAGTCAGGGGACTAGGGTCCTACAATGAGCAGTTCTTC.

The chain employs TRBV24-1 and TRBJ2-2; 7 bases map to TRBD1. Trimming removed 2 bases from V and 2 bases from J; junction bases left unmatched: 13. There are 19 residues in the CDR3. In germline, CDR1 is KGHDR, CDR2 SFDVKD. The CDR3 coding sequence is TGTGCCACCAGTGATTCCAACCGTCGGACAGGACAAAACACCGGGGAGCTGTTTTTT. Residues: CATSDSNRRTGQNTGELFF.

The chain recombines TRBV3-1 (or the pseudogene TRBV3-2) with TRBJ2-2, with D tentatively TRBD2 (5 bases). Looked up from germline, CDR1 is LGHDT and CDR2 is YNNKEL (reference sequence). The CDR3 runs 14 residues. V was shortened by 5 bases and J by 7 bases, with 14 bases between the two germline ends. As DNA, the CDR3 is TGTGCCAGCAGCTCCTTCGGGGTAGGCGGGGAGCTGTTTTTT. Its protein is CASSSFGVGGELFF.

This chain links TRBV4-1 with TRBJ1-4; D possibly corresponds to TRBD1 (5 bases). CDR3 length equals 16 residues. V shed 0 bases and J shed 5 bases, with 13 bases lying between them. Germline values: CDR1 MGHRA, CDR2 YSYEKL. The CDR3 bases are TGCGCCAGCAGCCAAGAGGGGGGGTTTGGAAATGAAAAACTGTTTTTT. Translating it yields CASSQEGGFGNEKLFF.

The rearrangement uses TRBV5-5 and TRBJ1-1; tentatively, D is TRBD1 (5 bases). Germline-derived CDR1 and CDR2 are SGHKS and YYEKEE (reference sequence). The CDR3 is made up of 15 amino acids. The V end lost 1 base, the J end lost 2 bases, and 12 bases lay between the germline ends. DNA of the CDR3: TGTGCCAGCAGCTTGTACGGGGGTCAAAACACTGAAGCTTTCTTT. Its translation is CASSLYGGQNTEAFF. Combining the CDR3 with reference TRBV5-5 and TRBJ1-1 gives the whole variable domain DAGVTQSPTHLIKTRGQQVTLRCSPISGHKSVSWYQQVLGQGPQFIFQYYEKEERGRGNFPDRFSARQFPNYSSELNVNALLLGDSALYLCASSLYGGQNTEAFFGQGTRLTVV.

This clone was detected only a few times. The rearrangement joins TRBV30 to TRBJ1-2, with a weak D call TRBD1 (6 bases). Looked up from germline, CDR1 is GTSNPN and CDR2 is SVGIG (reference sequence). V lost 0 bases, J lost 0 bases, and 11 bases lay in between. This CDR3 is built from 15 residues. Here the CDR3 DNA reads TGTGCCTGGAGTGTAGGGGGTTCTACTAACTATGGCTACACCTTC. It is translated as CAWSVGGSTNYGYTF.

CDR3 in amino acids: CASKNRGGNQPQHF. The CDR3 DNA reads TGTGCCAGCAAGAACAGGGGTGGCAATCAGCCCCAGCATTTT. The chain recombines TRBV6-4 with TRBJ1-5; 7 nucleotides align to TRBD1. The CDR3 totals 14 residues. Germline V gene sequence: CDR1 MRHNA, CDR2 SNTAGT. The V and J ends lost 7 bases and 2 bases, in that order; junction bases with no gene match: 5.

CDR3 amino acids: CASSTPGGLSRGYTF. The CDR3 bases are TGTGCCAGCAGTACTCCGGGGGGCTTAAGCAGGGGCTACACCTTC. V gene TRBV27 combines with J gene TRBJ1-2; tentatively, D is TRBD1 (6 bases). Germline CDR1 is MNHEY and CDR2 is SMNVEV (reference sequence). The CDR3 contains 15 residues. The V end was cut by 5 bases, the J end by 8 bases, with 21 bases between.

This clone was seen only a few times. This chain joins TRBV9 and TRBJ1-4; D is unresolved. V was shortened by 4 bases and J by 6 bases, with 16 bases between the two germline ends. The length of the CDR3 is 15 residues. Germline loops: CDR1 SGDLS, CDR2 YYNGEE. The CDR3 protein is CASSPSEGVDEKLFF. CDR3 sequence (DNA): TGTGCCAGCAGCCCCTCCGAGGGTGTTGATGAAAAACTGTTTTTT.